This TCR beta chain derives from a study of CD8+CD57+ T cells in acquired aplastic anemia. This clonotype was seen more than once but under ten times. Only patients with CD8+CD57+ cell expansion on flow cytometry were chosen for sequencing. V lost 1 base, J lost 5 bases, and 10 bases lay in between. Germline lookup yields CDR1 GTSNPN and CDR2 SVGIG (reference sequence). This CDR3 spans 13 amino acids. TCR beta VDJ and CDR3 profiling used genomic DNA as template. One entry per CDR3 protein, called by TCRdb with MiXCR from the reads. Among fewer than 250,000 distinct CDR3 sequences listed, roughly 50% were seen once.

The TCR comes from a human donor with aplastic anemia. This rearrangement joins TRBV30 to TRBJ2-3, with D possibly being TRBD2 (5 bases). Sequencing was performed on sorted CD4+, CD8+, or CD8+CD57+ T cells (not recorded which) from PBMCs. The CDR3 sequence is CAWSGGLGDTQYF. DNA of the CDR3: TGTGCCTGGAGTGGCGGGTTGGGAGATACGCAGTATTTT.